These 8 T cell receptor beta chains share one sample of origin, sequenced in a study of shared clonotypes between healthy human individuals. Assay used: immunoSEQ multiplex PCR; TCRdb lists only in-frame clones, some missing. The repertoire consists of around 2.5 million clones, with 90% to 95% occurring once and the leading ten covering approximately 0.37%. Material for sequencing was naive CD4+ T cells from PBMCs. Regarding subset: CD45RA+ positively selected. The origin of the receptors is a young man in good health. Some clones in this sample may be carry-over from other donors' samples.

The chain couples TRBV5-1 to TRBJ2-2, with 12 bases aligning to TRBD2. V lost 3 bases, J lost 6 bases, and 6 bases stayed unmatched. This CDR3 contains 16 residues. The germline V gene encodes CDR1 SGHRS and CDR2 YFSETQ. The CDR3 sequence: CASSYLLAGGPGELFF. In nucleotides, the CDR3 is TGCGCCAGCAGCTACCTACTAGCGGGAGGTCCCGGGGAGCTGTTTTTT.

The gene calls are TRBV29-1 and TRBJ2-1; TRBD2 aligns across 9 bases. This CDR3 has 20 amino acids. Germline V gives CDR1 SQVTM, CDR2 ANQGSEA. The V gene end was trimmed by 3 bases and the J gene end by 1 base; junction bases not matched to a gene: 19. The CDR3 loop reads CSVERRGASGRLGSYNEQFF. The CDR3 DNA is TGCAGCGTTGAGAGAAGGGGAGCCAGCGGGAGGCTCGGATCCTACAATGAGCAGTTCTTC.

V is TRBV28 and J is TRBJ2-1; D not resolved. The CDR3 extends over 13 amino acids. The V end was cut by 5 bases, the J end by 1 base, with 6 bases between. Germline CDR1 is MDHEN and CDR2 is SYDVKM. The CDR3 is CASSGPSYNEQFF. The CDR3 nucleotides read TGTGCCAGCAGTGGCCCATCCTACAATGAGCAGTTCTTC. Full variable domain (missing parts from reference TRBV28 and TRBJ2-1): DVKVTQSSRYLVKRTGEKVFLECVQDMDHENMFWYRQDPGLGLRLIYFSYDVKMKEKGDIPEGYSVSREKKERFSLILESASTNQTSMYLCASSGPSYNEQFFGPGTRLTVL.

This chain joins TRBV14 and TRBJ2-6; TRBD1 might be the D (6 bases). Looked up from germline, CDR1 is SGHDN and CDR2 is FVKESK. V was clipped by 4 bases and J by 3 bases, with 13 bases between them. This CDR3 has 16 amino acids. The CDR3: CASSPRTALGANVLTF. The CDR3 DNA reads TGTGCCAGCAGCCCCAGGACAGCACTTGGGGCCAACGTCCTGACTTTC.

The chain couples TRBV6-1 to TRBJ2-2; no reliable D call. V was shortened by 4 bases and J by 6 bases, with 12 bases between the two germline ends. Germline V gene sequence: CDR1 MNHNS, CDR2 SASEGT. The CDR3 is 14 residues long. The CDR3 region is CASSGRASPGELFF. The CDR3 DNA is TGTGCCAGCAGTGGCCGGGCCTCCCCCGGGGAGCTGTTTTTT.

This rearrangement joins TRBV19 to TRBJ1-5; TRBD1 agrees at 8 bases. Germline CDR1 and CDR2: LNHDA and SQIVND (reference sequence). After removal of 6 bases from V and 7 bases from J, the junction contained 11 bases not matched to a gene. The CDR3 contains 15 residues. CDR3 region: CASSPGQGGRQPQHF. CDR3 DNA: TGTGCCAGTAGCCCAGGACAGGGAGGTCGACAGCCCCAGCATTTT.

The chain is built from TRBV11-3 and TRBJ2-7, with 8 bases fitting TRBD2. Per germline, CDR1 SGHNT and CDR2 YENEEA. The J segment lost 2 bases and the V segment lost 4 bases, leaving 1 base of the junction unmatched. The CDR3 totals 13 residues. The CDR3 nucleotides are TGTGCCAGCAGCTCGGGGGGGACCTACGAGCAGTACTTC. This gives the protein CASSSGGTYEQYF.

This clone was seen more than once but under ten times. V usage is TRBV18 and J usage is TRBJ1-2, with 11 positions matching TRBD1. The CDR3 runs to 14 residues. CDR1 and CDR2 (germline): KGHSH, LQKENI. The junction had 4 bases not matched to a gene; V was cut back by 2 bases and J by 8 bases. In DNA, the CDR3 is TGTGCCAGCTCACCAGGACAGGGGGCTCGAGGCTACACCTTC. Translation: CASSPGQGARGYTF.